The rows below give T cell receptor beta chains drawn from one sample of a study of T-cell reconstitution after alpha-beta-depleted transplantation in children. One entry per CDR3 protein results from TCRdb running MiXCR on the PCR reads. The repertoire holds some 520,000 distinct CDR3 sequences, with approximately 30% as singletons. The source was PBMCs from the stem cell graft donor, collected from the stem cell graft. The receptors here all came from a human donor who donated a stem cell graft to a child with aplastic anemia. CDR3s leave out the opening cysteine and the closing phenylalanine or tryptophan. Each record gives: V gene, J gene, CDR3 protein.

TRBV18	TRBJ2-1	ASSQTLAGSHNEQF
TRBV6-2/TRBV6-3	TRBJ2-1	ASSYTVGLAKNEQF
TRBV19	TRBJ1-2	ASSMVLGRASGYT
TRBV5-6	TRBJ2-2	ASSLNLGPNTGELF
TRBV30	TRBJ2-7	AWRIGTATYEQY
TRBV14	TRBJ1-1	ASRPRGPTEAF
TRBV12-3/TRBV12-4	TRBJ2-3	ASSFQAVELRDTQY
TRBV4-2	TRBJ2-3	ASSHPTPVLPTDTQY
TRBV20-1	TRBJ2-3	SAQTGGDTDTQY
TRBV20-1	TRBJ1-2	SAPDRGDYGYT
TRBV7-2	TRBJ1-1	ASSRWGPLNTEAF
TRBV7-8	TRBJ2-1	ASSLNSGRAWNEQF
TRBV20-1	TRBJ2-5	SARPLGGGGETQY
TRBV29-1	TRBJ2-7	SAATDGGYEQY
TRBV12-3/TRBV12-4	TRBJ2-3	ASSLFLSTDTQY
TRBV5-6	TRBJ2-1	ASSLAGTSGIRSVEQF
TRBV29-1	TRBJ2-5	SVDSGRGETQY